This T cell receptor (beta chain) stems from a study of control samples from healthy donors and cancer patients. Produced via immunoSEQ multiplex PCR; TCRdb's table is partial and in-frame only. This sample has approximately 99,000 clones; around four fifths occur once, and the top ten carry approximately 7%. Trimming shortened V by 0 bases and J by 0 bases, and 9 bases separated the two germline ends. The length of the CDR3 is 16 residues. CDR1 and CDR2 (germline): KGHSH, LQKENI. This clone turned up a few times. This sequence joins TRBV18 and TRBJ1-3, with D hard to call. Sample: blood. This sequence originates from a man between 18 and 29 years old in good health. DNA of the CDR3: TGTGCCAGCTCACCACCGACCGGGATCTCTGGAAACACCATATATTTT. Translating it yields CASSPPTGISGNTIYF.